The clone carrying this T cell receptor beta chain has just a few counts. This CDR3 comprises 16 residues. The germline gives CDR1 MNHEY, CDR2 SVGEGT. Trimming left V 1 base short and J 0 bases short, with 13 bases between. Method: immunoSEQ multiplex PCR; TCRdb's copy keeps in-frame clones and lacks some. The table shows 150,000 or so clones, with about 90% occurring only once. The data belong to a study of T cell responses to AZD1222 COVID-19 vaccine. The chain links TRBV6-2 or TRBV6-3 to TRBJ2-7, with a possible D match to TRBD1 (5 bases). The sequencing here drew on peripheral blood, taken 28 days after the second AZD1222 dose. This receptor was obtained from an adult who received the AZD1222 COVID-19 vaccine. DNA of the CDR3: TGTGCCAGCAGTTACTTGGTGACGACAGTCTCCTACGAGCAGTACTTC. Protein sequence: CASSYLVTTVSYEQYF.